This entry lists 8 T cell receptor beta chains sequenced from one sample in a study of blood T cell repertoires in COVID-19. Data came from immunoSEQ multiplex PCR; TCRdb stores just in-frame clones and leaves some out. The sample yields about 220,000 clones, approximately 90% seen once. The material sequenced was PBMCs or T cells enriched from blood (not recorded which). The source of these receptors is a woman aged 25-40 years with acute COVID-19.

The rearrangement uses TRBV4-1 and TRBJ2-7; 7 positions agree with TRBD1. Per germline, CDR1 MGHRA and CDR2 YSYEKL. The CDR3 length is 15 residues. V was pared by 2 bases and J by 1 base, with 5 bases of the junction left unmatched. The CDR3 reads CASSQNDRASYEQYF. In nucleotides, the CDR3 is TGCGCCAGCAGCCAAAATGACAGGGCTTCCTACGAGCAGTACTTC.

The chain uses TRBV18 and TRBJ1-5; perhaps TRBD1 as D (6 bases). The CDR3 is 13 residues long. Per the germline V gene, CDR1 is KGHSH and CDR2 is LQKENI. The V gene lost 1 base and the J gene lost 6 bases, with 7 bases spanning the gap. In DNA, the CDR3 is TGTGCCAGCTCACCACGGGGGCGTCAGCCCCAGCATTTT. It translates to CASSPRGRQPQHF.

The J gene is TRBJ1-5, the V gene TRBV5-5; a possible D gene is TRBD1 (5 bases). Germline V gene data show CDR1 as SGHKS and CDR2 as YYEKEE (reference sequence). The V gene lost 5 bases and the J gene lost 0 bases, with 18 bases spanning the gap. There are 17 residues in the CDR3. The CDR3 is CASRSGQGEYSNQPQHF. The CDR3 DNA reads as TGTGCCAGCAGATCCGGACAAGGAGAATATAGCAATCAGCCCCAGCATTTT.

The rearrangement joins TRBV5-4 to TRBJ2-2, with 10 bases lining up with TRBD1. CDR3 size: 15 residues. From germline, CDR1 is SGHNT and CDR2 YYREEE (reference sequence). J lost 5 bases, V lost 4 bases, and 5 bases had no gene match. Here the CDR3 reads CASSLGQGGTGELFF. CDR3 in DNA: TGTGCCAGCAGCCTAGGACAGGGGGGGACCGGGGAGCTGTTTTTT.

The chain links TRBV3-1 (or the pseudogene TRBV3-2) to TRBJ1-4; 9 bases match TRBD1. The J segment lost 5 bases and the V segment lost 1 base, leaving 2 bases of the junction unmatched. This CDR3 is 15 amino acids long. Germline V gene sequence: CDR1 LGHDT, CDR2 YNNKEL (reference sequence). The CDR3 protein is CASSQVDRGNEKLFF. The CDR3 DNA sequence: TGTGCCAGCAGCCAAGTAGACAGGGGGAATGAAAAACTGTTTTTT.

This chain connects TRBV12-5 to TRBJ1-4; no clear D. Germline V gene lookup returns CDR1 LGHNT and CDR2 FRNRAP. V dropped 0 bases and J dropped 8 bases, with 10 bases sitting between them. This CDR3 is 14 amino acids long. The CDR3 protein is CASGLVSVPEKLFF. The CDR3 region has the DNA TGTGCTAGTGGTTTGGTATCGGTTCCGGAAAAACTGTTTTTT.

V and J are TRBV27 and TRBJ1-2; D is possibly TRBD1 (6 bases). Trimming pared 2 bases from V and 5 bases from J, leaving 12 bases between. This CDR3 has 14 residues. From germline, CDR1 is MNHEY and CDR2 SMNVEV (reference sequence). CDR3 region: CASSLAGAGYGYTF. CDR3 DNA sequence: TGTGCCAGCAGTTTAGCGGGGGCAGGGTATGGCTACACCTTC.

This clone has a handful of counts. The rearrangement uses TRBV3-1 (or the pseudogene TRBV3-2) and TRBJ1-1, with D possibly TRBD1 on 6 matching bases. The length of the CDR3 is 17 residues. Trimming took 0 bases from V and 1 from J, leaving 15 bases between them. In germline, CDR1 is LGHDT, CDR2 YNNKEL (reference sequence). CDR3 DNA sequence: TGTGCCAGCAGCCAAGATCTGCCAGGGGCGTGGAACACTGAAGCTTTCTTT. It yields the protein CASSQDLPGAWNTEAFF.